The present T cell receptor (beta chain) was sequenced within a study of shared clonotypes between healthy human individuals. This table comes from immunoSEQ multiplex PCR, and its TCRdb copy is limited to in-frame clones, with some not included. The top ten clones hold roughly 1.8% of a sample with roughly 2.1 million clones, more than 85% of them seen once. Trimming cost V 2 bases and J 1 base, with 6 bases left between them. The CDR3 has 13 amino acids. Germline V lookup: CDR1 SGHVS, CDR2 FNYEAQ. The naive CD8 subset, CD45RO-negative cells positively selected for CCR7, excluded terminally differentiated effector memory CD45RA+ cells.

This clonotype was sampled from a man aged 18 to 29 in good health. Some clones in this sample may be carry-over from other donors' samples. Sequenced: naive CD8+ T cells from PBMCs. V gene TRBV7-6 combines with J gene TRBJ2-7, with D uncertain. The CDR3 reads CASSLQVSYEQYF. Here the CDR3 DNA reads TGTGCCAGCAGCTTACAGGTGTCCTACGAGCAGTACTTC.